A selection of T cell receptor beta chains follows, all from one sample in a study of CD8+ T cells in alopecia areata. The protocol was immunoSEQ multiplex PCR, while the TCRdb copy is restricted to in-frame clones and leaves out a portion. The repertoire holds 150,000 to 200,000 clones, with approximately 57% as singletons. Sequenced here: CD4+ T cells sorted from blood, sampled at week 24, from a patient treated with tofacitinib. These receptors all come from a human donor with alopecia areata. The CDR3 runs from the conserved cysteine through the conserved F or W. D genes are given only for firm matches. Not all rows give a size; the values are once, few, many and, for expanded clones, a class.

cdr3_aa cdr3_nt clone_size j_call d_call v_call
CASSLGGTAVEGYTF TGTGCCAGCAGCTTAGGTGGGACAGCGGTAGAGGGCTACACCTTC . TRBJ1-2 TRBD1 TRBV7-2
CASRETSGAYNEQFF TGTGCCAGCAGGGAGACTAGCGGGGCATACAATGAGCAGTTCTTC few TRBJ2-1 TRBD2 TRBV2
CSVGRVLEETQYF TGCAGCGTTGGCCGGGTTTTGGAAGAGACCCAGTACTTC . TRBJ2-5 . TRBV29-1
CASSLGTSPGEQFF TGCGCCAGCAGCTTGGGAACTAGCCCGGGTGAGCAGTTCTTC . TRBJ2-1 . TRBV5-1
CASSLGEAYTEAFF TGTGCCAGCAGCTTAGGGGAAGCGTACACTGAAGCTTTCTTT many TRBJ1-1 . TRBV7-9
CSVDNLGTGANVLTF TGCAGCGTTGATAACTTAGGGACTGGGGCCAACGTCCTGACTTTC . TRBJ2-6 . TRBV29-1
CASSLGTRSDGYTF TGCGCCAGCAGCTTGGGAACAAGGTCGGATGGCTACACCTTC few TRBJ1-2 . TRBV5-1
CASSLVASGTATYEQYF TGTGCCAGCAGCTTAGTAGCGTCTGGGACAGCTACCTACGAGCAGTACTTC many TRBJ2-7 TRBD1 TRBV11-2
CASSYSGGSGETEAFF TGTGCCAGCAGTTACTCGGGAGGATCGGGGGAAACTGAAGCTTTCTTT . TRBJ1-1 . TRBV6-5
CASSLGAGGPSDTQYF TGTGCCAGCAGCTTGGGCGCGGGGGGGCCCTCAGATACGCAGTATTTT few TRBJ2-3 TRBD2 TRBV7-3
CASSTRGGRSSEQYF TGTGCCAGCAGCACAAGGGGGGGACGGAGCTCCGAGCAGTACTTC once TRBJ2-7 . TRBV5-4
CAWNQQGQNSPLHF TGTGCCTGGAACCAGCAGGGCCAGAATTCACCCCTCCACTTT . TRBJ1-6 . TRBV30
CASNLGGDLNSPLHF TGCGCCAGCAACCTGGGGGGGGACCTTAATTCACCCCTCCACTTT . TRBJ1-6 . TRBV5-1
CASGLPPGLQNTEAFF TGTGCTAGTGGTTTGCCCCCGGGACTCCAGAACACTGAAGCTTTCTTT . TRBJ1-1 . TRBV12-5
CSVEGGGATDTQYF TGCAGCGTCGAGGGTGGGGGGGCGACAGATACGCAGTATTTT . TRBJ2-3 . TRBV29-1
CASSQGGYTF TGTGCCAGCAGTCAGGGAGGCTACACCTTC once TRBJ1-2 . TRBV2
CSVQSGGSDEQYF TGCAGCGTCCAAAGCGGGGGTAGCGACGAGCAGTACTTC . TRBJ2-7 TRBD2 TRBV29-1
CASRSQVISPLHF TGCGCCAGCAGATCCCAGGTTATTTCACCCCTCCACTTT . TRBJ1-6 . TRBV10-2
CASSSLLAGGNNEQFF TGCGCCAGCAGCTCCCTACTAGCGGGGGGTAACAATGAGCAGTTCTTC . TRBJ2-1 TRBD2 TRBV5-1
CAWSGGRLNTGELFF TGTGCCTGGAGTGGAGGACGCTTGAACACCGGGGAGCTGTTTTTT . TRBJ2-2 . TRBV30
CSVASSQAGNQPQHF TGCAGCGTTGCTTCATCACAGGCGGGCAATCAGCCCCAGCATTTT once TRBJ1-5 . TRBV29-1
CASSLLGQGSYNSPLHF TGTGCCAGCAGTTTATTAGGGCAGGGGTCCTATAATTCACCCCTCCACTTT . TRBJ1-6 . TRBV28
CASSWDRGRNGELFF TGTGCCAGCAGCTGGGACCGGGGGCGTAACGGGGAGCTGTTTTTT few TRBJ2-2 . TRBV5-6
CSVDGGYGYTF TGCAGCGTTGACGGGGGCTATGGCTACACCTTC . TRBJ1-2 . TRBV29-1
CASSIAGTSGEQFF TGTGCCAGCAGTATTGCCGGGACTAGCGGTGAGCAGTTCTTC . TRBJ2-1 TRBD2 TRBV25-1
CSVAHLLLTDTQYF TGCAGCGTTGCGCACCTACTACTCACAGATACGCAGTATTTT . TRBJ2-3 . TRBV29-1
CSVKTYLRGEQYF TGCAGCGTCAAAACTTACCTGAGGGGGGAGCAGTACTTC . TRBJ2-7 . TRBV29-1
CASSQDQGSNSPLHF TGCGCCAGCAGCCAAGATCAGGGCAGTAATTCACCCCTCCACTTT . TRBJ1-6 . TRBV4-3
CASSLTGALYNEQFF TGTGCCAGCAGCTTAACAGGGGCCCTTTACAATGAGCAGTTCTTC . TRBJ2-1 TRBD1 TRBV7-2
CASSQSGGGQGTYYGYTF TGCGCCAGCAGTCAATCCGGCGGGGGACAGGGGACTTACTATGGCTACACCTTC . TRBJ1-2 TRBD1 TRBV23-1
CASRPSEVENEQFF TGTGCCAGCAGGCCCTCCGAGGTTGAAAATGAGCAGTTCTTC few TRBJ2-1 . TRBV2
CAWRIGGGTQYF TGTGCCTGGAGAATCGGAGGGGGGACCCAGTACTTC . TRBJ2-5 . TRBV30
CASSPTRTSYGYTF TGCGCCAGCAGCCCCACTAGGACATCCTATGGCTACACCTTC . TRBJ1-2 . TRBV4-3
CSAGMRGEQYF TGCAGTGCAGGGATGAGGGGGGAGCAGTACTTC . TRBJ2-7 . TRBV20-1
CATSRDLWTDLSNQPQHF TGTGCCACCAGCAGAGATTTATGGACAGACCTAAGCAATCAGCCCCAGCATTTT . TRBJ1-5 . TRBV15